Reported below is one T cell receptor (beta chain). As originally analysed: Estimation of nucleated cell counts relied on the amplification of reference gene primers. Clones were read by immunoSEQ multiplex PCR, and TCRdb kept only the in-frame ones, dropping some. V, J and clone size were drawn from that table, and D and trimming were deduced from the DNA. Counted here are 35,000 to 45,000 clones, about 91% occurring once; the ten biggest clones make up about 8.3%. The ends were cut back, 4 bases at V and 3 bases at J, with 8 bases in the middle. CDR1 and CDR2 (germline): SGHRS, YFSETQ. The CDR3 consists of 12 residues. This entry belongs to a study of blood T cell repertoires in COVID-19. Overall study: Collection of acute and convalescent COVID-19 samples took place in the United States, Italy and Spain. T cells, B-cell-depleted T cells, or PBMCs provided the cDNA or gDNA that served as material.

Input material: peripheral blood. This receptor was obtained from a man aged 45 to 65 with active COVID-19. The V and J genes are TRBV5-1 and TRBJ2-7; no clear D gene. The CDR3: CASSVDGYEQYF. The CDR3 DNA is TGCGCCAGCAGCGTGGACGGCTACGAGCAGTACTTC.